These 2 T cell receptor beta chains were all obtained from the same sample, sequenced in a study of blood T cell repertoires in COVID-19. Here immunoSEQ multiplex PCR was the method, and the copy in TCRdb shows in-frame clones only, minus some. Here the sample spans 130,000 or so clones, under 90% being singletons. Sequenced input: peripheral blood. Receptor source: a woman aged 55-69 years with acute or convalescent COVID-19.

J is TRBJ1-3 and V is TRBV5-1; D is undetermined. Per the germline V gene, CDR1 is SGHRS and CDR2 is YFSETQ. The V end was cut by 4 bases, the J end by 0 bases, with 5 bases between. CDR3 length: 13 residues. DNA for the CDR3: TGCGCCAGCAGCGACTTCTCTGGAAACACCATATATTTT. This encodes CASSDFSGNTIYF. Filled out from reference TRBV5-1 and TRBJ1-3, the complete variable domain reads KAGVTQTPRYLIKTRGQQVTLSCSPISGHRSVSWYQQTPGQGLQFLFEYFSETQRNKGNFPGRFSGRQFSNSRSEMNVSTLELGDSALYLCASSDFSGNTIYFGEGSWLTVV.

The chain carries TRBV5-1 and TRBJ1-2; 10 bases agree with TRBD1. CDR1 is SGHRS and CDR2 is YFSETQ in the germline V gene. The trim removed 0 bases at V and 3 bases at J, leaving 2 bases unmatched. The CDR3 covers 15 residues. CDR3 in amino acids: CASSLEGQGDYGYTF. CDR3 coding DNA: TGCGCCAGCAGCTTGGAAGGACAGGGGGACTATGGCTACACCTTC.